This T cell receptor beta chain was captured by sequencing in a study of cytomegalovirus exposure and HLA in healthy donors. PCR amplification relied on 60 Vbeta primers (plus 13 Jbeta primers). Clones were sequenced by immunoSEQ multiplex PCR, and TCRdb holds only the in-frame ones, with some missing. Of some 150,000 clones in the sample, about 80% were seen once. Regarding this clone: Its antigen is unidentified.

The CDR3 length is 14 residues. V was pared by 0 bases and J by 8 bases, with 13 bases between. Germline lookup yields CDR1 GTSNPN and CDR2 SVGIG (reference sequence). Study results and limitations: Immune exposure information available was restricted to CMV serostatus. Later analysis found that TCR beta chains associated with HLA were more clonally expanded than other, equally common chains. Later, TCR association rates were found to vary by HLA locus, highest for DRB1 and lowest for HLA-C.

The sample comprised PBMCs. The chain recombines TRBV30 with TRBJ1-4; tentative D call: TRBD1 (6 bases). The sequence came from a young man in good health and CMV-seronegative. The CDR3 here is CAWSVGGLEEKLFF. CDR3 sequence (DNA): TGTGCCTGGAGTGTCGGGGGGCTAGAGGAAAAACTGTTTTTT. The full variable domain, with the rest looked up from reference TRBV30 and TRBJ1-4, is SQTIHQWPATLVQPVGSPLSLECTVEGTSNPNLYWYRQAAGRGLQLLFYSVGIGQISSEVPQNLSASRPQDRQFILSSKKLLLSDSGFYLCAWSVGGLEEKLFFGSGTQLSVL.